This is a list of T cell receptor beta chains from one sample in a study of blood T cell repertoires in COVID-19. TCRdb's copy holds only in-frame clones and misses some; the assay was immunoSEQ multiplex PCR. The table has fewer than 120,000 clones, less than 85% seen once. The specimen sequenced was peripheral blood. These receptors all come from a woman older than 75 with acute or convalescent COVID-19. Both conserved end residues are part of each CDR3. D genes are given only for firm matches. The listing skips clone size in some rows; elsewhere it reads once, few, many or a size class.

TRBV10-3	TRBD2	NA	TRBJ2-3	TGTGCCATCAGTGACAGGACTAGCAACACAGATACGCAGTATTTT	CAISDRTSNTDTQYF
TRBV3-1/TRBV3-2	NA	NA	TRBJ2-5	TGTGCCAGCAGCCAAACGGGAGACAGAACGGAGACCCAGTACTTC	CASSQTGDRTETQYF
TRBV7-2	NA	NA	TRBJ2-5	TGTGCCAGCAGCTTAGAGGTTGCGCGGGTCCAAGAGACCCAGTACTTC	CASSLEVARVQETQYF
TRBV10-1	NA	NA	TRBJ2-2	TGCGCCAGCAGAGACTCTAACACCGGGGAGCTGTTTTTT	CASRDSNTGELFF
TRBV12-3/TRBV12-4	NA	NA	TRBJ1-1	TGTGCCAGCAGTTTCTCGGGGACTGAAGCTTTCTTT	CASSFSGTEAFF
TRBV4-3	TRBD1	NA	TRBJ1-6	TGCGCCAGCAGCCAAGATGTGGGACAGGTTTTATCACCCCTCCACTTT	CASSQDVGQVLSPLHF
TRBV18	NA	NA	TRBJ1-6	TGTGCCAGCTCACCACCGGCAGGGGCAGATTCACCCCTCCACTTT	CASSPPAGADSPLHF
TRBV18	TRBD1	NA	TRBJ2-5	TGTGCCAGCTCATCGGGACAGGAGGAGACCCAGTACTTC	CASSSGQEETQYF
TRBV3-1/TRBV3-2	TRBD1	NA	TRBJ1-6	TGTGCCAGCAGCCCCAGTCGGGACAGGGGTTATAATTCACCCCTCCACTTT	CASSPSRDRGYNSPLHF
TRBV9	NA	NA	TRBJ2-3	TGTGCCAGCAGCGCAAGACCCTCGGGGGCAGATACGCAGTATTTT	CASSARPSGADTQYF
TRBV2	NA	NA	TRBJ1-6	TGTGCCAGCAGCCCCCAGGACAGCAGGGATTCACCCCTCCACTTT	CASSPQDSRDSPLHF
TRBV25-1	NA	few	TRBJ2-7	TGTGCCAGCAGTGACGGGAGCTACGAGCAGTACTTC	CASSDGSYEQYF
TRBV4-1	NA	medium-sized	TRBJ2-1	TGCGCCAGCAGCCAAGCTCCTGGGGGGAGCGGGCGCCCCTACAATGAGCAGTTCTTC	CASSQAPGGSGRPYNEQFF
TRBV19	NA	few	TRBJ1-2	TGTGCCAGTAGTAGGCCCAGGGAAGGAGGCTACACCTTC	CASSRPREGGYTF
TRBV5-1	NA	few	TRBJ1-1	TGCGCCAGCAGTGATGGAGACAGACCTAGGGGAGCTTTCTTT	CASSDGDRPRGAFF
TRBV6-6	TRBD2	NA	TRBJ2-5	TGTGCCAGCTTCCCGAGCGGGGGGGCCGGAGAGACCCAGTACTTC	CASFPSGGAGETQYF
TRBV6-2/TRBV6-3	TRBD2	few	TRBJ2-5	TGTGCCAGCAGTCCCGGAGGGACTAGCGGGAGTCGGGAGACCCAGTACTTC	CASSPGGTSGSRETQYF
TRBV12-3/TRBV12-4	TRBD2	NA	TRBJ2-3	TGTGCCAGCGCCGTAGCGGGGGTAGATACGCAGTATTTT	CASAVAGVDTQYF
TRBV30	NA	few	TRBJ2-7	TGTGCCTGGAGTCGGGGTAGCTCCTACGAGCAGTACTTC	CAWSRGSSYEQYF
TRBV5-1	TRBD2	NA	TRBJ2-5	TGCGCCAGCAACCCGACTAGCGGGGGGGCGGTGGGAGAGACCCAGTACTTC	CASNPTSGGAVGETQYF
TRBV27	NA	NA	TRBJ2-2	TGTGCCAGCAGTTCCCGTCGATCGTCGGTCACCGGGGAGCTGTTTTTT	CASSSRRSSVTGELFF
TRBV10-1	TRBD1	NA	TRBJ2-7	TGCGCCAGCAGTGAGACAGGGGGGTTCCACGAGCAGTACTTC	CASSETGGFHEQYF
TRBV5-6	NA	NA	TRBJ2-7	TGTGCCAGCAGCTCAGGGACTTCCGGACGCTACGAGCAGTACTTC	CASSSGTSGRYEQYF
TRBV29-1	NA	NA	TRBJ2-7	TGCAGCGTTTTTAGCGCACACTCCTACGAGCAGTACTTC	CSVFSAHSYEQYF
TRBV5-1	TRBD2	NA	TRBJ2-1	TGCGCCAGCAGCTCCCCCACTAGCGGGGGTTCCCAGGCGGGGACCTACAATGAGCAGTTCTTC	CASSSPTSGGSQAGTYNEQFF
TRBV2	NA	NA	TRBJ1-4	TGTGCCAGCAGGGGGTTCAGGGCAGAAAAACTGTTTTTT	CASRGFRAEKLFF
TRBV11-2	NA	NA	TRBJ2-5	TGTGCCAGCAGCTTAGAGGGGAGAGGGGAGACCCAGTACTTC	CASSLEGRGETQYF
TRBV30	TRBD1	NA	TRBJ1-2	TGTGCCTGGAGTAGCCCCCAGGGGGTGGATGGCTACACCTTC	CAWSSPQGVDGYTF
TRBV19	TRBD1	once	TRBJ1-2	TGTGCCAGTAGTATAGTAATCCGGAACAGGGGCTCGGGCTATGGCTACACCTTC	CASSIVIRNRGSGYGYTF
TRBV11-2	TRBD1	NA	TRBJ1-6	TGTGCCAGCAGCTTAGGGACCCGGGACAGTGGATCACCCCTCCACTTT	CASSLGTRDSGSPLHF
TRBV4-2	NA	few	TRBJ1-6	TGTGCCAGCAGCCAAGAACAGAATTCACCCCTCCACTTT	CASSQEQNSPLHF
TRBV4-1	TRBD2	NA	TRBJ2-1	TGCGCCAGCAGCCAGGCCGCCCGGCGGGGGAGCTCCTACAATGAGCAGTTCTTC	CASSQAARRGSSYNEQFF
TRBV30	TRBD1	NA	TRBJ1-1	TGTGCCTGGAGTGGGGGGGGACAGGGACAGAACACTGAAGCTTTCTTT	CAWSGGGQGQNTEAFF
TRBV10-3	TRBD2	NA	TRBJ2-7	TGTGCCACTGAAGCGGGGCGGGGAGAGCAGTACTTC	CATEAGRGEQYF
TRBV30	TRBD2	few	TRBJ2-5	TGTGCCTGGCGGCCAGCGGGGGGACGAGAGACCCAGTACTTC	CAWRPAGGRETQYF
TRBV15	NA	NA	TRBJ2-6	TGTGCCACCAGCCACGGGGGTACTGGGGCCAACGTCCTGACTTTC	CATSHGGTGANVLTF
TRBV11-3	TRBD2	NA	TRBJ2-3	TGTGCCAGCAGCTTAGAGGGCAGGCTAGCGGGAGGTGTAGATACGCAGTATTTT	CASSLEGRLAGGVDTQYF
TRBV14	NA	once	TRBJ2-3	TGTGCCAGCAGCCAATTGAGGGTCACTCCGCTCACAGATACGCAGTATTTT	CASSQLRVTPLTDTQYF
TRBV13	TRBD2	NA	TRBJ2-5	TGTGCCAGCAGCTTAGGTCGAGCGGGGGGGCCCGAGACCCAGTACTTC	CASSLGRAGGPETQYF
TRBV4-2	NA	few	TRBJ2-1	TGTGCCAGCGCGTGGAACTCGCGGGGTGATGAGCAGTTCTTC	CASAWNSRGDEQFF
TRBV3-1/TRBV3-2	TRBD2	NA	TRBJ2-1	TGTGCCAGCAGCCAAACCGGGACTATGTTGGACAATGAGCAGTTCTTC	CASSQTGTMLDNEQFF
TRBV12-3/TRBV12-4	NA	NA	TRBJ1-1	TGTGCCAGCAGTTTAACAGGTGACACTGAAGCTTTCTTT	CASSLTGDTEAFF
TRBV11-2	TRBD1	NA	TRBJ2-2	TGTGCCAGCAGCTTATGGACAGGGGTTGGTCACGGGGAGCTGTTTTTT	CASSLWTGVGHGELFF
TRBV18	TRBD1	NA	TRBJ2-1	TGTGCCAGCTCACCGCAGGCCGGGACAGGGACCTACAATGAGCAGTTCTTC	CASSPQAGTGTYNEQFF
TRBV4-1	TRBD1	NA	TRBJ1-2	TGCGCCAGCAGCCATGCGAGGGGGCAAGGTAGTGGCTACACCTTC	CASSHARGQGSGYTF
TRBV6-5	NA	NA	TRBJ2-2	TGTGCCAGCAAGTTGGGGGGAGTTAACACCGGGGAGCTGTTTTTT	CASKLGGVNTGELFF
TRBV2	TRBD2	few	TRBJ2-7	TGTGCCAGCAGTGAACTAGCGGTGAGCTCCTACGAGCAGTACTTC	CASSELAVSSYEQYF
TRBV6-4	TRBD2	once	TRBJ2-7	TGTGCCAGCAGTGTTTTGGGAGGGGTATCCGAGCAGTACTTC	CASSVLGGVSEQYF
TRBV21-1	NA	few	TRBJ2-1	TGTGCCAGCAGCAAATGTACTAGCGGGAAAGGCGGGCAGTTCTTC	CASSKCTSGKGGQFF